This T cell receptor beta chain was identified during a study of blood T cell repertoires in COVID-19. The overall study: The origin of the acute and convalescent COVID-19 samples was the United States, Italy and Spain. The cDNA or gDNA used as material had been derived from T cells, B-cell-depleted T cells, or PBMCs.

Per the original data handling: It was from reference gene primer amplification that nucleated cell counts were estimated. Profiled with immunoSEQ multiplex PCR; TCRdb holds only in-frame clones, not every one. The DNA gave D and trimming, while V, J and clone size come from that table. The repertoire consists of about 160,000 clones, with roughly nine tenths occurring once and the leading ten covering more than 3%. Source material: peripheral blood. This clonotype was obtained from a woman in her 70s with acute or convalescent COVID-19.

CDR3 amino acids: CASSYVLKNSPLHF. The CDR3 DNA is TGTGCCAGCAGTTATGTCCTAAAGAATTCACCCCTCCACTTT. The gene calls are TRBV6-2 or TRBV6-3 and TRBJ1-6; D unclear. Deletions cut 3 bases from V and 7 bases from J, with 10 bases between. This CDR3 region has 14 residues. Germline V gene data show CDR1 as MNHEY and CDR2 as SVGEGT.